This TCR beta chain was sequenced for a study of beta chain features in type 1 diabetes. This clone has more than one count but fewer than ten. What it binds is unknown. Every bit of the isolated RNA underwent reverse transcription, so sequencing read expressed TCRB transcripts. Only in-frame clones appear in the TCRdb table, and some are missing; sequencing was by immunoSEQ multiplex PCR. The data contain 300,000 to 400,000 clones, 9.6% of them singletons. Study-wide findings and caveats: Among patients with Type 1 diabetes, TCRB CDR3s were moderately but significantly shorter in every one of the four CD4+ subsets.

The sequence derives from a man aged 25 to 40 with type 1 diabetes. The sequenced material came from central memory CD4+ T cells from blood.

The CDR3 DNA reads as TGTGCCAGCAGCGGAAGGGACAGATCAGATACGCAGTATTTT. It encodes CASSGRDRSDTQYF. The chain uses TRBV7-8 and TRBJ2-3, with 7 bases matching TRBD1. The CDR3 length is 14 residues. V shed 5 bases, J shed 4 bases, and the junction held 6 bases outside the gene matches. Germline lookup yields CDR1 SGHVS and CDR2 FQNEAQ.